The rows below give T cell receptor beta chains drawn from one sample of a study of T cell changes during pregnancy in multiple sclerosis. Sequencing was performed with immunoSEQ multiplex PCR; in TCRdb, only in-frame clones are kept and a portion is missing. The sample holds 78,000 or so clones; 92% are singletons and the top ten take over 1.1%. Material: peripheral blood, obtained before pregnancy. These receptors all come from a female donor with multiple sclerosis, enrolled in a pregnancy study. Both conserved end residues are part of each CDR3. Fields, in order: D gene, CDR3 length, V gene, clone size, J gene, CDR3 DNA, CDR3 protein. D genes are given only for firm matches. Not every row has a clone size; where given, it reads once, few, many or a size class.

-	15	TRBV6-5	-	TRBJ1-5	TGTGCCAGCAGTTACGGTACAGGGTCAAATCAGCCCCAGCATTTT	CASSYGTGSNQPQHF
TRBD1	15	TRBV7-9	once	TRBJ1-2	TGTGCCAGCAGCCCCCGGGACAGGGAGAACTATGGCTACACCTTC	CASSPRDRENYGYTF
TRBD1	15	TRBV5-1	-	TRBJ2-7	TGCGCCAGCAGCGTGGGCAGGGGGAAATCCTACGAGCAGTACTTC	CASSVGRGKSYEQYF
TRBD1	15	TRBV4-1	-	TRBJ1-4	TGCGCCAGCAGGGGACAGCCTGCAACTAATGAAAAACTATTTTTT	CASRGQPATNEKLFF
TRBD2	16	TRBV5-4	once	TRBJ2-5	TGTGCCAGCAGCGCCAGACTAGCGGGGGGCCAAGAGACCCAGTACTTC	CASSARLAGGQETQYF
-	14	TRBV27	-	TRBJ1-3	TGTGCCAGCAGTCGGGGGACCTCTGGAAACACCATATATTTT	CASSRGTSGNTIYF
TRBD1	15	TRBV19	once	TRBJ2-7	TGTGCCAGTAAAGGGGGCGGGACAGGGGAGTACGAGCAGTACTTC	CASKGGGTGEYEQYF
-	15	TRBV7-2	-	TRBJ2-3	TGTGCCAGCAGCACCTCGGGGGGCCGAACAGATACGCAGTATTTT	CASSTSGGRTDTQYF
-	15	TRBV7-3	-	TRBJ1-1	TGTGCCAGCAGCTTATTTGGCGGGGAGACGGCTGAAGCTTTCTTT	CASSLFGGETAEAFF
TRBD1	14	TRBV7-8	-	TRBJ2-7	TGTGCCAGCAGCTCGCACAGGGGCGCCTACGAGCAGTACTTC	CASSSHRGAYEQYF